These 8 T cell receptor beta chains share one sample of origin, sequenced in a study of cytomegalovirus exposure and HLA in healthy donors. The PCR was carried out with 60 Vbeta primers and 13 Jbeta primers. Repertoires were generated with immunoSEQ multiplex PCR, while TCRdb's copy carries only in-frame clones and drops some. The table lists more than 20,000 clones, roughly 79% of them singletons. Sample: PBMCs. These receptors came from a male donor in good health and CMV-seronegative.

The chain employs TRBV27 and TRBJ2-7; maybe TRBD1 (7 bases). The CDR3 runs 15 residues. The germline V gene encodes CDR1 MNHEY and CDR2 SMNVEV (reference sequence). Between the trimmed V and J ends, which lost 8 bases and 0 bases, there was a span of 17 bases. In nucleotides, the CDR3 is TGTGCCAGCCGGCGGGACAGCTCGAACTCCTACGAGCAGTACTTC. It yields the protein CASRRDSSNSYEQYF.

This chain connects TRBV28 to TRBJ1-3; 8 bases align to TRBD1. Losses at the gene ends were 5 bases for V and 2 bases for J; bases not matched to a gene: 2. CDR1 is MDHEN and CDR2 is SYDVKM in the germline V gene. This CDR3 spans 14 amino acids. CDR3 sequence (DNA): TGTGCCAGCAGTCCACAGGGGGCTGGAAACACCATATATTTT. It is translated as CASSPQGAGNTIYF.

The V call is TRBV5-5, the J call TRBJ1-2; TRBD1 agrees at 9 bases. Germline lookup yields CDR1 SGHKS and CDR2 YYEKEE (reference sequence). After removal of 3 bases from V and 4 bases from J, the junction contained 4 bases not matched to a gene. The CDR3 has 14 amino acids. CDR3 region: CASSSGTGPYGYTF. The CDR3 region has the DNA TGTGCCAGCAGCTCCGGGACAGGGCCCTATGGCTACACCTTC.

The rearrangement links TRBV11-1 to TRBJ2-1; TRBD2 matches 7 bases. The CDR3 has 17 amino acids. With 11 bases clipped from V and 6 bases from J, the junction kept 22 bases outside the gene matches. The V gene's germline CDR1 is SGHAT and CDR2 FQDESV (reference sequence). The chain's CDR3 is CAPGDAEVAGDRNEQFF. The CDR3 nucleotides read TGTGCCCCCGGGGATGCCGAGGTGGCGGGAGATCGCAATGAGCAGTTCTTC.

This clone was counted only a few times. The chain recombines TRBV5-1 with TRBJ1-4, with D perhaps TRBD1 (5 bases). Trimming took 5 bases from V and 6 from J, leaving 17 bases between them. The CDR3 loop spans 15 amino acids. Germline lookup yields CDR1 SGHRS and CDR2 YFSETQ. The CDR3 region is CASSLHRREDEKLFF. The CDR3 nucleotides are TGCGCCAGCAGTCTTCACAGGAGAGAGGATGAAAAACTGTTTTTT.

This clone is labeled medium-sized. This rearrangement joins TRBV5-1 to TRBJ2-7, with a tentative D call TRBD1 (6 bases). The CDR3 totals 13 residues. The germline V gene has CDR1 SGHRS and CDR2 YFSETQ. V was trimmed by 3 bases and J by 4 bases, leaving 11 bases between them. CDR3 in amino acids: CASSWDKPYEQYF. The CDR3 nucleotides read TGCGCCAGCAGCTGGGACAAACCATACGAGCAGTACTTC.

A single count supports this clone. The rearrangement links TRBV27 to TRBJ2-1, with 7 bases identical to TRBD1. CDR3 length: 14 amino acids. The V segment lost 0 bases and the J segment 5 bases; nucleotides outside the gene matches: 1. Germline loops: CDR1 MNHEY, CDR2 SMNVEV (reference sequence). CDR3 sequence (DNA): TGTGCCAGCAGTTTATCGACAGGGAACAATGAGCAGTTCTTC. Translated, it gives CASSLSTGNNEQFF.

As to this clone: The junction differs from germline at one of its ends, possibly a read error. The V gene is TRBV7-9, the J gene TRBJ1-2; unclear D gene. Germline CDR1 reads SEHNR; CDR2 reads FQNEAQ (reference sequence). This CDR3 is 10 amino acids long. This CDR3 is CSSSRQEYTF. The CDR3 DNA sequence: TGTTCCAGCAGCCGCCAAGAGTACACCTTC.